The rows below give T cell receptor beta chains drawn from one sample of a study of blood T cells in healthy people across ages. TCRdb fed the 5' RACE reads into MiXCR, producing one record per CDR3 protein. Of 1 million to 1.2 million distinct CDR3 sequences listed, around two fifths are singletons. Sequencing was done on a sample of blood. Receptors originate from a young man in good health. Each CDR3 is given with its conserved first and last residue.

CDR3 protein	J gene	V gene
CASSQGYGLNTDTQYF	TRBJ2-3	TRBV4-1
CASRLEGVRTEAFF	TRBJ1-1	TRBV7-2
CASSPGTDLVREKLFF	TRBJ1-4	TRBV5-1
CAISAGGEGESPLHF	TRBJ1-6	TRBV10-3
CASSKDGGSYNEQFF	TRBJ2-1	TRBV12-3/TRBV12-4
CASSLMGPRDEKLFF	TRBJ1-4	TRBV27
CASSQGQLPNEQFF	TRBJ2-1	TRBV11-1
CASSTRSRTDTQYF	TRBJ2-3	TRBV12-3/TRBV12-4
CASSLSGGGQYF	TRBJ2-5	TRBV12-3/TRBV12-4
CASSLAFRGAFF	TRBJ1-1	TRBV7-2
CASRGDRHSNQPQHF	TRBJ1-5	TRBV2
CASSLTRTVNEQYF	TRBJ2-7	TRBV7-2
CAISESVEYNEQYF	TRBJ2-7	TRBV10-3
CASSVEERDSPLHF	TRBJ1-6	TRBV9
CASSPAYEVSADTQYF	TRBJ2-3	TRBV27
CASSYSALLGNPEAFF	TRBJ1-1	TRBV6-2/TRBV6-3
CSARDRSSYEQYF	TRBJ2-7	TRBV29-1
CASSLGTGVKYEQYF	TRBJ2-7	TRBV12-3/TRBV12-4
CASSQDGAERNIQYF	TRBJ2-4	TRBV3-1
CASSTWFTDTQYF	TRBJ2-3	TRBV5-5
CASRHTGPYEQFF	TRBJ2-1	TRBV6-6
CASSLVADSNERFF	TRBJ2-1	TRBV5-1
CASTDYQSSYEQYF	TRBJ2-7	TRBV6-1
CSARYGGVEQFF	TRBJ2-1	TRBV20-1
CASSYRGTNFYEQYF	TRBJ2-7	TRBV6-5
CASSQHRGRNGYTF	TRBJ1-2	TRBV4-3
CASRTGIFGTEAFF	TRBJ1-1	TRBV27
CVSSTGDRHTDTQYF	TRBJ2-3	TRBV9
CASSRSDTEAFF	TRBJ1-1	TRBV5-4
CASSFYLTSGGSYNEQYF	TRBJ2-7	TRBV5-1
CSARDSGTNTEAFF	TRBJ1-1	TRBV20-1
CASSLGGGLSSYEQYF	TRBJ2-7	TRBV7-2
CATTGLAGNTIYF	TRBJ1-3	TRBV6-5
CSANPEVGSPLHF	TRBJ1-6	TRBV20-1
CAIKGREFDTEAFF	TRBJ1-1	TRBV10-3
CSVGTSRGETQFF	TRBJ2-1	TRBV29-1
CASSSSNRAFF	TRBJ1-1	TRBV7-2
CASSYTMTETSYEQYF	TRBJ2-7	TRBV6-5
CASSLRGAHTGELFF	TRBJ2-2	TRBV19
CASSLVALAKGNEQFF	TRBJ2-1	TRBV7-2
CASSQESTGDLAVAKNIQYF	-	TRBV4-1
CASSEERDTSYGYTF	TRBJ1-2	TRBV21-1
CASSLSGTGGFGYGYTF	TRBJ1-2	TRBV27
CASSLGGGKSTEAFF	TRBJ1-1	TRBV7-9
CSARDGREQETQYF	TRBJ2-5	TRBV20-1
CASSLGTVITEAFF	TRBJ1-1	TRBV5-1
CASGTPADTQYF	TRBJ2-3	TRBV2